The sequence of this T cell receptor (beta chain) was determined in a study of blood T cell repertoires in COVID-19. Trimming took off 8 bases at V and 4 bases at J, with 13 bases between the two ends. Germline values: CDR1 SQVTM, CDR2 ANQGSEA. The CDR3 is 12 amino acids. TCRdb's table, derived via immunoSEQ multiplex PCR, lists solely in-frame clones and lacks some. The repertoire holds about 180,000 clones, about 81% seen once, with over 9.5% in the top ten. Sample: peripheral blood. The TCR comes from a woman of 80 years or more with COVID-19, enrolled during active disease. V usage is TRBV29-1 and J usage is TRBJ2-3; D is possibly TRBD2 (7 bases). CDR3 sequence (DNA): TGCAGCTGGGGCGGGGGCTCAGATACGCAGTATTTT. Translation gives CSWGGGSDTQYF.